This T cell receptor beta chain stems from a study of shared clonotypes between healthy human individuals. Naivety among CD8 cells was defined by CD45RO negativity and positive CCR7 selection, thereby excluding terminally differentiated effector memory CD45RA+ cells. Using immunoSEQ multiplex PCR, the repertoire was profiled, and TCRdb retains in-frame clones only, with some absent. The sample contains some 2 million clones, about 95% of which appear only once. General observations from the study: The study's rarefaction showed incomplete sorted-subset sequencing despite large depth. Generation of non-shared clonotypes was less probable than generation of clonotypes shared by all four donors.

CDR1 MNHNS and CDR2 SASEGT come from the germline V gene. The V end was cut by 3 bases, the J end by 5 bases, with 4 bases between. The CDR3 extends over 12 amino acids. Remarks on this clone: Its antigen is not identified.

The origin of this receptor is a man aged 18 to 29 in good health. V and J are TRBV6-1 and TRBJ1-4, with D unresolved. The source material was naive CD8+ T cells sorted from blood. The CDR3 DNA reads TGTGCCAGCAGTGATAAGAATGAAAAACTGTTTTTT. It encodes CASSDKNEKLFF.